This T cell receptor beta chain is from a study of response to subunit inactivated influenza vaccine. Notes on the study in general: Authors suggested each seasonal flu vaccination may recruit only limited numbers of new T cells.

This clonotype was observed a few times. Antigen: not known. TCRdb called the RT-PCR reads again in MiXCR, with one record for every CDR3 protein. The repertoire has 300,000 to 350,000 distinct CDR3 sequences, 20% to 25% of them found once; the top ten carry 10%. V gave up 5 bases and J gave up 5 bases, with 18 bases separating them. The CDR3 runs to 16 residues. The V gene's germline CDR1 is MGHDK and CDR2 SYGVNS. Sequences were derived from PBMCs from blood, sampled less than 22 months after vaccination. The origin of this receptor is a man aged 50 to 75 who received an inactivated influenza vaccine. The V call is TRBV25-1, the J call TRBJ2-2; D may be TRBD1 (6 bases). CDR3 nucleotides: TGTGCCAGCAGTTCCACAGGGCTGGTGGCTACCGGGGAGCTGTTTTTT. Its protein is CASSSTGLVATGELFF. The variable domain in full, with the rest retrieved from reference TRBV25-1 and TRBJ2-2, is EADIYQTPRYLVIGTGKKITLECSQTMGHDKMYWYQQDPGMELHLIHYSYGVNSTEKGDLSSESTVSRIRTEHFPLTLESARPSHTSQYLCASSSTGLVATGELFFGEGSRLTVL.